The next 24 T cell receptor beta chains were all read from a single sample in a study of T-cell memory formation after mild COVID-19 (dated by TCRdb to the early 2020s). Libraries were built with 5' RACE. TCRdb names Illumina NovaSeq 6000 as the instrument used. TCRdb reprocessing: public reads trimmed at Q25 with fastp, clones called with MiXCR, in-frame beta chains kept. Rows are unified per CDR3 protein, each entry keeping the most common DNA and genes. Counted in this sample were over 300,000 distinct CDR3 sequences; 20% to 25% of them appeared once. The ten top clones hold around a fifth of the sample. Sequencing was done on a sample of PBMCs or a T cell subset sorted from them (not recorded which). The receptors were gathered from a man aged 18 to 29 who had mild COVID-19 (a few samples of this study predate the infection). The sample titles of this study are shuffled in the database, so cell type and time point are left out; the donor was told from shared clones.

The table lists this clonotype with a few counts. The genes are TRBV5-1 and TRBJ1-1, with 7 bases that match TRBD1. Per the germline V gene, CDR1 is SGHRS and CDR2 is YFSETQ. Trimming cost V 2 bases and J 2 bases; bases outside gene matches: 9. CDR3 length: 16 amino acids. The DNA for the CDR3 is TGCGCCAGCAGCTTCACACCGGGACAGTCAAACACTGAAGCTTTCTTT. Amino acid sequence: CASSFTPGQSNTEAFF.

The rearrangement links TRBV6-6 to TRBJ2-1, with 10 positions matching TRBD1. The ends lost 0 bases at V and 7 bases at J; junction bases unmatched: 3. Per the germline V gene, CDR1 is MNHNY and CDR2 is SVGAGI (reference sequence). The CDR3 loop spans 15 amino acids. CDR3 DNA: TGTGCCAGCAGTTACTCGGGACAGGGGACGAATGAGCAGTTCTTC. Amino acid sequence: CASSYSGQGTNEQFF.

V and J are TRBV20-1 and TRBJ2-3; TRBD2 aligns across 11 bases. After removal of 6 bases from V and 2 bases from J, the junction contained 7 bases not matched to a gene. Per the germline V gene, CDR1 is DFQATT and CDR2 is SNEGSKA (reference sequence). This CDR3 is 15 amino acids long. CDR3 DNA sequence: TGCAGTGCAATAACTAGCGGGGGACCCACAGATACGCAGTATTTT. It codes for CSAITSGGPTDTQYF.

This clonotype was recorded a few times. This chain uses TRBV7-3 with TRBJ2-3; 13 bases map to TRBD2. The CDR3 extends over 17 amino acids. The ends lost 5 bases at V and 0 bases at J; junction bases unmatched: 5. Germline CDR1 SGHTA, CDR2 FQGTGA. The DNA of the CDR3 is TGTGCCAGCAGCAAAACGGGACTAGCGGGGAGCACAGATACGCAGTATTTT. It codes for CASSKTGLAGSTDTQYF.

The rearrangement uses TRBV20-1 and TRBJ2-4; 9 nucleotides line up with TRBD2. Germline V CDR1 and CDR2: DFQATT, SNEGSKA (reference sequence). The length of the CDR3 is 18 residues. V lost 0 bases to trimming and J lost 0 bases; unmatched junction nucleotides: 9. DNA for the CDR3: TGCAGTGCTAGAGATTCCCAGCGGGGGGTCCGAGCCAAAAACATTCAGTACTTC. Translating gives CSARDSQRGVRAKNIQYF.

The J gene is TRBJ2-2, the V gene TRBV5-1; D remains unclear. Germline CDR1 is SGHRS and CDR2 is YFSETQ. The CDR3 is made up of 13 amino acids. V lost 3 bases and J lost 5, with 8 bases in between. The CDR3 nucleotides read TGCGCCAGCAGCTGGGTGAAGACCGGGGAGCTGTTTTTT. Protein: CASSWVKTGELFF.

The chain combines TRBV12-3 or TRBV12-4 with TRBJ2-7; possible D gene TRBD1, 6 bases. Trimming cost V 5 bases and J 0 bases, with 14 bases left between them. The CDR3 sequence is 15 residues long. The CDR3 protein is CASSPQGTVSYEQYF. CDR3 sequence (DNA): TGTGCCAGCAGTCCACAGGGTACGGTCTCCTACGAGCAGTACTTC.

This clonotype was observed many times. This chain uses TRBV5-6 with TRBJ2-5, with D uncertain. The CDR3 totals 12 residues. Germline assignment: CDR1 SGHDT and CDR2 YYEEEE. V lost 2 bases and J 4 bases, leaving 6 bases between the germline ends. The CDR3 reads CASSLSRETQYF. The DNA for the CDR3 is TGTGCCAGCAGCTTATCGAGAGAGACCCAGTACTTC.

J is TRBJ2-5 and V is TRBV30, with D perhaps matching TRBD1 or TRBD2 (5 bases each). The germline gives CDR1 GTSNPN, CDR2 SVGIG (reference sequence). V was trimmed by 3 bases and J by 5 bases, leaving 22 bases between them. The CDR3 has 16 amino acids. CDR3 sequence (DNA): TGTGCCTGGAGGAGTCTCGGGGCCAACGTATACGAGACCCAGTACTTC. Translation gives CAWRSLGANVYETQYF.

This clonotype was found a few times. The chain links TRBV2 to TRBJ2-1; TRBD2 agrees at 7 bases. Trimming at V came to 6 bases and at J to 9 bases, leaving 5 bases not matched to a gene. The germline V gene encodes CDR1 SNHLY and CDR2 FYNNEI. This CDR3 region has 12 residues. The DNA of the CDR3 is TGTGCCAGCAGGCGGGGGTCTCCTGAGCAGTTCTTC. This gives the protein CASRRGSPEQFF. Using reference TRBV2 and TRBJ2-1 for the parts outside the CDR3, the full variable domain is EPEVTQTPSHQVTQMGQEVILRCVPISNHLYFYWYRQILGQKVEFLVSFYNNEISEKSEIFDDQFSVERPDGSNFTLKIRSTKLEDSAMYFCASRRGSPEQFFGPGTRLTVL.

This clonotype has more than one count but fewer than ten. The chain uses TRBV5-1 and TRBJ2-7; possible D gene TRBD1, 5 bases. The CDR3 loop spans 16 amino acids. V lost 4 bases and J 0 bases, leaving 17 bases between the germline ends. Per the germline V gene, CDR1 is SGHRS and CDR2 is YFSETQ. Here the CDR3 DNA reads TGCGCCAGCAGCGATGACAGTCACTTCCTCTCCTACGAGCAGTACTTC. Amino acid sequence: CASSDDSHFLSYEQYF.

In this sample, this clonotype turned up many times. The J gene is TRBJ2-3, the V gene TRBV4-3, with 7 bases lining up with TRBD2. Germline trimming cut 0 bases from V and 1 base from J; bases unmatched to any gene: 4. This CDR3 has 16 residues. Per germline, CDR1 LGHNA and CDR2 YSLEER. The CDR3 loop is CASSQESGARTDTQYF. The DNA for the CDR3 is TGCGCCAGCAGCCAAGAAAGCGGGGCCCGCACAGATACGCAGTATTTT.

V is TRBV6-2 or TRBV6-3 and J is TRBJ2-7; TRBD1 matches at 11 bases. CDR3 length equals 15 residues. Germline trimming cut 6 bases from V and 3 bases from J; bases unmatched to any gene: 7. CDR1 and CDR2 (germline): MNHEY, SVGEGT. The CDR3 reads CASRSRTGGYYEQYF. The DNA of the CDR3 is TGTGCCAGCAGAAGCCGGACAGGGGGCTACTACGAGCAGTACTTC.

CDR3 bases: TGTGCCAGCAGTCCCCGGACAGGGTGGGACACTGAAGCTTTCTTT. It yields the protein CASSPRTGWDTEAFF. This chain uses TRBV28 with TRBJ1-1; 8 bases match TRBD1. CDR3 length: 15 amino acids. The J segment lost 3 bases and the V segment lost 5 bases, leaving 8 bases of the junction unmatched. Germline V gene data show CDR1 as MDHEN and CDR2 as SYDVKM.

This clonotype occurred a few times. The chain uses TRBV7-8 and TRBJ2-5; D remains ambiguous. The CDR3 extends over 14 amino acids. Trimming shortened V by 2 bases and J by 1 base, and 8 bases separated the two germline ends. Germline CDR1 SGHVS, CDR2 FQNEAQ. The CDR3 DNA reads TGTGCCAGCAGCTTAAGTTTCAGCCAAGAGACCCAGTACTTC. Its translation is CASSLSFSQETQYF.

The sample holds many counts of this clonotype. The chain employs TRBV5-1 and TRBJ1-3, with D possibly being TRBD1 (5 bases). CDR1 and CDR2 from the germline V gene are SGHRS and YFSETQ. The germline V and J ends were trimmed by 0 bases and 3 bases, with 16 bases remaining between them. The CDR3 totals 17 residues. Here the CDR3 DNA reads TGCGCCAGCAGCTTGGAATGGACAATCGGAGGTGGAAACACCATATATTTT. Its translation is CASSLEWTIGGGNTIYF.

This clonotype came up a few times. The chain is built from TRBV4-3 and TRBJ1-2, with a possible D match to TRBD1 (6 bases). The CDR3 runs to 15 residues. Trimming left V 2 bases short and J 6 bases short, with 16 bases between. CDR1 and CDR2 (germline): LGHNA, YSLEER. CDR3 loop: CASSQHREISNGYTF. The CDR3 bases are TGCGCCAGCAGCCAACACAGGGAAATAAGTAATGGCTACACCTTC.

In its sample, this clonotype was seen a few times. The chain couples TRBV2 to TRBJ2-5, with TRBD2 as a possible D gene (5 bases). The CDR3 totals 13 residues. V dropped 5 bases and J dropped 1 base, with 8 bases sitting between them. CDR1 SNHLY and CDR2 FYNNEI come from the germline V gene. CDR3 coding DNA: TGTGCCAGCAGTACTAGGGCCCAAGAGACCCAGTACTTC. As protein: CASSTRAQETQYF.

There are a few counts of this clonotype. This rearrangement joins TRBV3-1 to TRBJ2-3, with 8 positions matching TRBD1. There are 16 residues in the CDR3. CDR1 is LGHDT, CDR2 YNNKEL, per germline (reference sequence). The junction had 6 bases not matched to a gene; V was cut back by 0 bases and J by 4 bases. As DNA, the CDR3 is TGTGCCAGCAGCCAAGAATGGGGGACAGGACCAGATACGCAGTATTTT. This gives the protein CASSQEWGTGPDTQYF.

In this sample, this clonotype turned up a few times. The rearrangement joins TRBV3-1 to TRBJ2-3, with D maybe TRBD2 (6 bases). This CDR3 comprises 14 residues. Deletions cut 4 bases from V and 2 bases from J, with 10 bases between. Germline V CDR1 and CDR2: LGHDT, YNNKEL (reference sequence). The CDR3 loop is CASSRRDATDTQYF. CDR3 coding DNA: TGTGCCAGCAGCCGGCGGGACGCCACAGATACGCAGTATTTT.

V gene TRBV4-1 combines with J gene TRBJ1-2; 8 positions match TRBD1. The CDR3 contains 15 residues. Per germline, CDR1 MGHRA and CDR2 YSYEKL. V trimming: 3 bases; J trimming: 4 bases; junction bases outside the gene matches: 7. In DNA, the CDR3 is TGCGCCAGCAGCCATGACGGACAGGGCACCTATGGCTACACCTTC. Its translation is CASSHDGQGTYGYTF.

V is TRBV6-6 and J is TRBJ2-1; the D call may be TRBD1 or TRBD2 (5 bases each). The germline V gene encodes CDR1 MNHNY and CDR2 SVGAGI (reference sequence). V was clipped by 6 bases and J by 7 bases, with 22 bases between them. The CDR3 extends over 16 amino acids. The CDR3 here is CASRDTPGRRRNEQFF. In DNA form, the CDR3 reads TGTGCCAGCAGAGATACTCCGGGACGGCGGAGGAATGAGCAGTTCTTC.

This chain links TRBV6-5 with TRBJ1-1; D is uncertain. Germline CDR1 is MNHEY and CDR2 is SVGAGI. Deletions cut 5 bases from V and 1 base from J, with 14 bases between. This CDR3 comprises 15 residues. This chain's CDR3 is CASSPTPTGNTEAFF. In DNA, the CDR3 is TGTGCCAGCAGTCCCACTCCGACGGGGAACACTGAAGCTTTCTTT.

The chain employs TRBV5-1 and TRBJ2-5, with 9 bases identical to TRBD2. J lost 1 base, V lost 2 bases, and 3 bases had no gene match. Germline loops: CDR1 SGHRS, CDR2 YFSETQ. This CDR3 comprises 15 residues. The CDR3 reads CASSFQRGVQETQYF. In DNA form, the CDR3 reads TGCGCCAGCAGCTTCCAGCGGGGGGTCCAAGAGACCCAGTACTTC.